This entry lists 10 T cell receptor beta chains sequenced from one sample in a study of OX40 agonist ivuxolimab in advanced cancers. Preparation of the library involved the immunoSEQ multiplex PCR assay. TCRdb provides this immuneACCESS table in a form limited to in-frame rearrangements. Some clones are lacking; in checked studies, under half of them reflect an unresolved V gene, and why the rest are absent is not known. The sample records about 34,000 clones, roughly four fifths of which are singletons. 2.6% of the sample is in the top ten clones. Material: CD4+ or CD8+ T cells sorted from blood, obtained in a trial of the OX40 agonist ivuxolimab. These receptors were collected from an adult with an advanced solid tumor such as melanoma, head and neck, liver or kidney cancer.

The V and J genes are TRBV7-3 and TRBJ2-3, with a possible D match to TRBD2 (6 bases). V dropped 5 bases and J dropped 4 bases, with 13 bases sitting between them. This CDR3 spans 14 amino acids. Germline CDR1 and CDR2: SGHTA and FQGTGA. The chain's CDR3 is CASSPLAGSDTQYF. CDR3 nucleotide sequence: TGTGCCAGCAGCCCCCTGGCGGGGTCAGATACGCAGTATTTT.

The V and J genes are TRBV5-4 and TRBJ2-7, with 11 bases lining up with TRBD2. The CDR3 has 15 amino acids. Germline CDR1 and CDR2: SGHNT and YYREEE (reference sequence). V shed 1 base and J 7 bases; nucleotides not matched to a gene: 7. In DNA form, the CDR3 reads TGTGCCAGCAGCTTGATAACTAGCGGGAGTCAAGAGCAGTACTTC. It is translated as CASSLITSGSQEQYF.

This chain connects TRBV5-6 to TRBJ2-7; 8 bases line up with TRBD2. The CDR3 totals 13 residues. Trimming at V came to 4 bases and at J to 4 bases, leaving 4 bases not matched to a gene. Germline loops: CDR1 SGHDT, CDR2 YYEEEE. The CDR3 DNA sequence: TGTGCCAGCAGCACGGGGGGGGCATACGAGCAGTACTTC. The encoded protein is CASSTGGAYEQYF.

The V gene is TRBV7-2, the J gene TRBJ2-5; D possibly uses TRBD1 or TRBD2 (6 bases each). With the DNA end fitting TRBJ2-7 better, the J assignment may be wrong. Germline loops: CDR1 SGHTA, CDR2 FQGNSA. The CDR3 spans 16 residues. Here the CDR3 reads CASSRRKAGGHHEQYF. In DNA form, the CDR3 reads TGTGCCAGCAGCAGGCGGAAAGCCGGGGGCCACCACGAGCAGTACTTC.

The chain couples TRBV7-9 to TRBJ2-1, with D unresolved. The V end was cut by 2 bases, the J end by 5 bases, with 13 bases between. Germline CDR1 is SEHNR and CDR2 is FQNEAQ (reference sequence). There are 15 residues in the CDR3. The CDR3, as DNA: TGTGCCAGCAGCTTACAGAGCACTATCGACAATGAGCAGTTCTTC. The encoded protein is CASSLQSTIDNEQFF.

The rearrangement joins TRBV6-5 to TRBJ1-4; 8 positions agree with TRBD1. There are 15 residues in the CDR3. The germline CDR1 and CDR2 sequences are MNHEY and SVGAGI. V trimming: 5 bases; J trimming: 4 bases; junction bases outside the gene matches: 6. The DNA for the CDR3 is TGTGCCAGCAGTAGGGGGACAGGAATTAATGAAAAACTGTTTTTT. This gives the protein CASSRGTGINEKLFF.

This clone appeared a few times. The CDR3 DNA follows: TGTGCCAGCTTAACGGGGGGAACTTATGGCTACACCTTC. It translates to CASLTGGTYGYTF. This chain joins TRBV2 and TRBJ1-2; possible D gene TRBD1, 5 bases. The CDR3 is 13 residues long. Per germline, CDR1 SNHLY and CDR2 FYNNEI. V lost 8 bases and J lost 5, with 15 bases in between.

The gene calls are TRBV7-2 and TRBJ2-1; 8 bases line up with TRBD2. The germline CDR1 and CDR2 sequences are SGHTA and FQGNSA. The CDR3 has 15 residues. V was pared by 3 bases and J by 10 bases, with 11 bases of the junction left unmatched. CDR3 sequence: CASSFLAGREGEQFF. In nucleotides, the CDR3 is TGTGCCAGCAGCTTCCTAGCGGGTCGTGAGGGCGAGCAGTTCTTC.

The chain uses TRBV6-4 and TRBJ2-7; 15 bases align to TRBD2. Germline-derived CDR1 and CDR2 are MRHNA and SNTAGT. The CDR3 is made up of 15 amino acids. With 6 bases clipped from V and 1 base from J, the junction kept 1 base outside the gene matches. The CDR3 bases are TGTGCCAGCAGGGGACTAGCGGGGGGATCCTACGAGCAGTACTTC. The encoded protein is CASRGLAGGSYEQYF.

J is TRBJ1-1 and V is TRBV6-5; D unclear. The CDR3 has 13 residues. V dropped 8 bases and J dropped 0 bases, with 10 bases sitting between them. The germline gives CDR1 MNHEY, CDR2 SVGAGI. Here the CDR3 DNA reads TGTGCCAGCGTTCCGACCGTGAACACTGAAGCTTTCTTT. Its translation: CASVPTVNTEAFF.